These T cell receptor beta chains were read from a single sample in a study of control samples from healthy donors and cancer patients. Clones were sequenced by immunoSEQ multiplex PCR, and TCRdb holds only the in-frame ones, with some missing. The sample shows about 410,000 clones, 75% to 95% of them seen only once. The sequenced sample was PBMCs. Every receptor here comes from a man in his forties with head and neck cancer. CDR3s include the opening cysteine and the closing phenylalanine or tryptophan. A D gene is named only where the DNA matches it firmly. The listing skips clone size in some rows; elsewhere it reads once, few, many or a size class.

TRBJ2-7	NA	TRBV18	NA	TGTGCCAGCTCACCACCGGGCAGGGGCTACGAGCAGTACTTC	CASSPPGRGYEQYF
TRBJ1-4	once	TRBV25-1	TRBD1	TGTGCCAGCAGTAAAGGGACAGGCACTAATGAAAAACTGTTTTTT	CASSKGTGTNEKLFF
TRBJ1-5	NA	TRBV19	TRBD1	TGTGCCAGTAGTATCGGACAGGGAGCTGTCGGGAGCAATCAGCCCCAGCATTTT	CASSIGQGAVGSNQPQHF
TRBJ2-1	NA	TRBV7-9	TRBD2	TGTGCCAGCAGCTCTCGAACTAGCGGGAGAGATAATGAGCAGTTCTTC	CASSSRTSGRDNEQFF
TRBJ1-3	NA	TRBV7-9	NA	TGTGCCAGCAGCTTAACCGGGAGCCCCAGAAACACCATATATTTT	CASSLTGSPRNTIYF
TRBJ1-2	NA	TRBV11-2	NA	TGTGCCAGCAGGTTAGCCGGCAGGGAGGATGGCTACACCTTC	CASRLAGREDGYTF
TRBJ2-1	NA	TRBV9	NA	TGTGCCAGCAGCGGGGCGATGTCCTCCTACAATGAGCAGTTCTTC	CASSGAMSSYNEQFF
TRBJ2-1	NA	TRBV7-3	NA	TGTGCCAGCAGCTTAAGGCTGGCCTTTGATGAGCAGTTCTTC	CASSLRLAFDEQFF
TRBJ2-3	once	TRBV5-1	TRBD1	TGCGCCAGCAGTTACGACAGGGGGGGAGATACGCAGTATTTT	CASSYDRGGDTQYF
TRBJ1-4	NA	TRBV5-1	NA	TGCGCCAGCAGCACCTCGTTGGAGACTGAAAAACTGTTTTTT	CASSTSLETEKLFF
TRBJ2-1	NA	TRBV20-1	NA	TGCAGTGCCCCCCTATACAATGAGCAGTTCTTC	CSAPLYNEQFF
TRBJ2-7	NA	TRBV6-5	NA	TGTGCCAGCAGGACGGCTAAGCGGGCCACCTACGAGCAGTACTTC	CASRTAKRATYEQYF
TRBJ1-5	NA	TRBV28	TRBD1	TGTGCCAGCACCAAATCAGGGGGAAGCAATCAGCCCCAGCATTTT	CASTKSGGSNQPQHF
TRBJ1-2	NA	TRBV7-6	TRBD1	TGTGCCAGCAGCTTAGTGGCAGGGGGAAATCCCTATGGCTACACCTTC	CASSLVAGGNPYGYTF
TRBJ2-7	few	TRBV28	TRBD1	TGTGCCAGCAGGGGACAGGGAACCTACGAGCAGTACTTC	CASRGQGTYEQYF
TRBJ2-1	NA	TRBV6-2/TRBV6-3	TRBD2	TGTGCCAGCAGTGGGAAGCGGGAAGCCAATGAGCAGTTCTTC	CASSGKREANEQFF
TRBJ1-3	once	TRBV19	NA	TGTGCCAGTAGTGATCCCCGCAGAGTCTCTGGAAACACCATATATTTT	CASSDPRRVSGNTIYF
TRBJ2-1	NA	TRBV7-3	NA	TGTGCCAGCAGCTTAATCGGCGCGGACAATGAGCAGTTCTTC	CASSLIGADNEQFF
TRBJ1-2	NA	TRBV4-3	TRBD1	TGCGCCAGCAGCCAACGACAGGGGGCCATGATGGGCTACACCTTC	CASSQRQGAMMGYTF
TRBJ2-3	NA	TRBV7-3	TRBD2	TGTGCCAGCAGCCTTGCGGGACGGGGGGACACAGATACGCAGTATTTT	CASSLAGRGDTDTQYF
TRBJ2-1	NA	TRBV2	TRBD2	TGTGCCAGGAGGACTAGCCGCGACAATGAGCAGTTCTTC	CARRTSRDNEQFF
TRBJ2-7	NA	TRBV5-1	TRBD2	TGCGCCAGCAGGGAGGGACTAGCGGAAGCCTACGAGCAGTACTTC	CASREGLAEAYEQYF
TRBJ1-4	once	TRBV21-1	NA	TGTGCCAGCAGCAAAGCTGGGGGACCGGTGGAAGAAAAACTGTTTTTT	CASSKAGGPVEEKLFF
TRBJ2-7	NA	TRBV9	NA	TGTGCCAGCAGCGAGTGGGAGAACTCCTACGAGCAGTACTTC	CASSEWENSYEQYF
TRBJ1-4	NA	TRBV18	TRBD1	TGTGCCAGCTCACCACGGGACAGGTTTGAAAAACTGTTTTTT	CASSPRDRFEKLFF
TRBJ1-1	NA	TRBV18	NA	TGTGCCAGCTCACCTGCGGGACCGCTGAACACTGAAGCTTTCTTT	CASSPAGPLNTEAFF
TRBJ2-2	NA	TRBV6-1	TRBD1	TGTGCCAGCAGTGGAAGGGGGACAGGGGGCAGGCGGACCGGGGAGCTGTTTTTT	CASSGRGTGGRRTGELFF
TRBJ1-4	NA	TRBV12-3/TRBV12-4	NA	TGTGCCAGCAGTTTAGGACAAGTCGTTTGTTTT	CASSLGQVVCF
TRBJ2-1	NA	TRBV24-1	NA	TGTGCCACCAGTGATTTGCAAGGGGGGAATGAGCAGTTCTTC	CATSDLQGGNEQFF
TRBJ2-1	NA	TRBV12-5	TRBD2	TGTGCTAGTGGTCCCCCCATGGCGGGAGGTTACAATGAGCAGTTCTTC	CASGPPMAGGYNEQFF
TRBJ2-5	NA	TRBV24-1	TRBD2	TGTGCCACCAGTGATCCGGGACTAGCGGGGGGGGTAGAAGAGACCCAGTACTTC	CATSDPGLAGGVEETQYF
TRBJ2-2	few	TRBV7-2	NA	TGTGCCAGCAGCCTGAGTAGCTCCAACACCGGGGAGCTGTTTTTT	CASSLSSSNTGELFF
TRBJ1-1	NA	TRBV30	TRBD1	TGTGCCTGGAAGAGGCGACAGGGGGCGAACACTGAAGCTTTCTTT	CAWKRRQGANTEAFF
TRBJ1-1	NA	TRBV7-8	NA	TGTGCCAGCAGCTTAGAAGTCCTGGTGAACACTGAAGCTTTCTTT	CASSLEVLVNTEAFF
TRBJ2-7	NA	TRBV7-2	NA	TGTGCCAGCAGCCGACAGGACTACGAGCAGTACTTC	CASSRQDYEQYF
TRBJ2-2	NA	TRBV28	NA	TGTGCCAGCAGTTTGGTCAGGGTAGGCACCGGGGAGCTGTTTTTT	CASSLVRVGTGELFF
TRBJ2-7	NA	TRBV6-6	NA	TGTGCCAGCAGTCGGGACACATCCTACGAGCAGTACTTC	CASSRDTSYEQYF
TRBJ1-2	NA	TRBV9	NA	TGTGCCAGCAGCGTAGACGCCGGACCCTATGGCTACACCTTC	CASSVDAGPYGYTF
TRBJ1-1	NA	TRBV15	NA	TGTGCCACCAGCAGAGGTACCGAGAGAGCTTTCTTT	CATSRGTERAFF
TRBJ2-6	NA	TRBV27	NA	TGTGCCAGCAGCCGTCGGTCGGGGGCTGGGGCCAACGTCCTGACTTTC	CASSRRSGAGANVLTF
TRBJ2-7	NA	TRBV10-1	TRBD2	TGCGCCAGCAGTGATGTTGGACTAGCGGAACCCTACGAGCAGTACTTC	CASSDVGLAEPYEQYF
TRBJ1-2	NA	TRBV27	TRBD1	TGTGCCAGCAGTTTACGGACAGGGGTTACCTATGGCTACACCTTC	CASSLRTGVTYGYTF
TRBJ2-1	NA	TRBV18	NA	TGTGCCAGCTCACCAGGGACTGAATACAATGAGCAGTTCTTC	CASSPGTEYNEQFF
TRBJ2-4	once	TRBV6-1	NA	TGTGCCAGCAGTGAAAGCAGCAGACAAAACATTCAGTACTTC	CASSESSRQNIQYF
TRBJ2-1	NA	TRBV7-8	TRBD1	TGTGCCAGCAGCCCCCGGGACAGGGGGCAGGTGGATGAGCAGTTCTTC	CASSPRDRGQVDEQFF
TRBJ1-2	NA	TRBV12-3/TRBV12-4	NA	TGTGCCAGCATGCCAGACAGAGACTATGGCTACACCTTC	CASMPDRDYGYTF
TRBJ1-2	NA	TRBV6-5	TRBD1	TGTGCCAGCAGCTGGACAGGGGCCGGCTATGGCTACACCTTC	CASSWTGAGYGYTF
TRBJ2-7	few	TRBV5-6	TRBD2	TGTGCCAGCAGCTTATTACTAGCGGGCTCTAGCGAGCAGTACTTC	CASSLLLAGSSEQYF
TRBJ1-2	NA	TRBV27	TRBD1	TGTGCCAGCAGTCGCCGGGACAGTCCTGAGCACTTC	CASSRRDSPEHF
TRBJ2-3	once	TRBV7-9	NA	TGTGCCAGCAGCTTAGATTGGACAGATACGCAGTATTTT	CASSLDWTDTQYF
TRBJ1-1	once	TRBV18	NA	TGTGCCAGCTCACCACCCAGGGTAGGGAGCGGGAACACTGAAGCTTTCTTT	CASSPPRVGSGNTEAFF
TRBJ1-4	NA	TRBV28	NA	TGTGCCAGCAGTTTCCCACGGGAGAGCAATGAAAAACTGTTTTTT	CASSFPRESNEKLFF
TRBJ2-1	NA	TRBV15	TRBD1	TGTGCCACCAGCAGGGACAGGGCCTACAATGAGCAGTTCTTC	CATSRDRAYNEQFF
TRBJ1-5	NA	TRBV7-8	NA	TGTGCCAGCAGCTTAGATGGGAATAGCAATCAGCCCCAGCATTTT	CASSLDGNSNQPQHF
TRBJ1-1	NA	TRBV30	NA	TGTGCCTGGAGCCTTAAACCGGGCCTAGAAGCTTTCTTT	CAWSLKPGLEAFF